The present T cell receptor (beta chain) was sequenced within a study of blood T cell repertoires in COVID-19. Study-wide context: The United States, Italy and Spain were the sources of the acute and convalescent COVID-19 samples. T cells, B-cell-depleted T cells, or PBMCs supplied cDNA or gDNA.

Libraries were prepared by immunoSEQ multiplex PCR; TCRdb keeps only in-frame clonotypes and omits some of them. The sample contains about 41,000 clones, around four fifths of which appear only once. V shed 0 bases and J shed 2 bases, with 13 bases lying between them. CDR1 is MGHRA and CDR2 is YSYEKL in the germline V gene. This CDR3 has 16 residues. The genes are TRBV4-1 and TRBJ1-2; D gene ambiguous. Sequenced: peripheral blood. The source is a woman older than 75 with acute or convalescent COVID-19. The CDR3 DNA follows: TGCGCCAGCAGCCAAGAAAGAGGGCTTGGGAACTATGGCTACACCTTC. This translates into CASSQERGLGNYGYTF.